This T cell receptor (beta chain) emerged from a study of blood T cell repertoires in COVID-19. The data were produced by immunoSEQ multiplex PCR, yet TCRdb's version contains in-frame clones alone and is incomplete. The table lists fewer than 400,000 clones, around 83% of them singletons. There are 16 residues in the CDR3. V lost 0 bases to trimming and J lost 2 bases; unmatched junction nucleotides: 5. Germline V gene sequence: CDR1 SGHRS, CDR2 YFSETQ. This TCR was sampled from a man aged 25-45 years with active or convalescent COVID-19. Sequencing used peripheral blood. This rearrangement joins TRBV5-1 to TRBJ2-3; TRBD2 matches 8 bases. The CDR3 DNA follows: TGCGCCAGCAGCTTGGTGGGTAGCGGGGCCACAGATACGCAGTATTTT. Protein sequence: CASSLVGSGATDTQYF.